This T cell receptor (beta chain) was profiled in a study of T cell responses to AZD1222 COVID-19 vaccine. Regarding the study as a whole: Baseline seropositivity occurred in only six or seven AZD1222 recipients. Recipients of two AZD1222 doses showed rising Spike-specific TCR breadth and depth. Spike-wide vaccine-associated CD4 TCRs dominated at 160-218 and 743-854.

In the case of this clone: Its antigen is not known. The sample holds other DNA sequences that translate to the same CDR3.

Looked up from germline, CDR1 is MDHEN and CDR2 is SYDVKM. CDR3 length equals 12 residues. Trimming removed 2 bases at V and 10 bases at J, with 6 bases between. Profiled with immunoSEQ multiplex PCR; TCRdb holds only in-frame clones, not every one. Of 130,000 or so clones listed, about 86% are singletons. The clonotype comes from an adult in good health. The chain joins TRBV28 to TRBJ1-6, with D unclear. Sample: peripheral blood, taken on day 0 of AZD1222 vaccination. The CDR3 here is CASSLLRSPLHF. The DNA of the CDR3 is TGTGCCAGCAGTTTACTAAGATCACCCCTCCACTTT.